The sequence of this TCR beta chain was determined in a study of blood T cells in healthy people across ages. A sample-barcoded 5' primer and a J-beta primer mix were used in a second PCR of roughly 6 to 11 cycles. One entry per CDR3 protein, called by TCRdb with MiXCR from the 5' RACE reads. The sample consists of about 800,000 distinct CDR3 sequences, roughly 50% of them appearing once. The germline CDR1 and CDR2 sequences are SGHRS and YFSETQ. The CDR3 runs to 15 residues. The V segment lost 2 bases and the J segment 6 bases; nucleotides outside the gene matches: 9. Points on this clonotype: One base away lies a much larger clone, so this may be a sequencing read error.

The specimen sequenced was blood. The source is a man under 40 in good health. The gene calls are TRBV5-1 and TRBJ2-3; 7 bases match TRBD2. CDR3 nucleotide sequence: TGCGCCAGCAGCTTTGGAGGTAGCGGGTTTGATACGCAGTATTTT. It translates to CASSFGGSGFDTQYF.